This TCR beta chain was documented in a study of T cell repertoires in cytomegalovirus infection. Looking at the study overall: Carrying CMV and the relevant HLA type showed in public TCR beta signatures. Study-wide findings and caveats: Accumulated public TCR beta family frequency recognized individuals carrying CMV together with the relevant HLA. CMV-specific HLA-C-restricted TCR beta clonotypes dominated the ex vivo response.

One entry per CDR3 protein results from TCRdb running MiXCR on the reads. This table holds hundreds of thousands of distinct CDR3 sequences, 5% to 8.5% found once. With 1 base clipped from V and 0 bases from J, the junction kept 4 bases outside the gene matches. This CDR3 comprises 17 residues. Germline V lookup: CDR1 GTSNPN, CDR2 SVGIG (reference sequence). This clonotype has a count of ten or more. Its specificity is unknown. The sequence came from a human donor in good health (CMV status not recorded). Some clones in this sample may be carry-over from other donors' samples. Sequencing was carried out using PBMCs. V and J are TRBV30 and TRBJ1-3; TRBD1 agrees at 12 bases. The CDR3 region is CAWSGDRGPSSGNTIYF. CDR3 DNA: TGTGCCTGGAGTGGGGACAGGGGGCCAAGCTCTGGAAACACCATATATTTT.